These T cell receptor beta chains were read from a single sample in a study of T cells in Graves' hyperthyroidism and ophthalmopathy. TCRdb reprocessed the multiplex PCR reads with MiXCR, giving one entry per CDR3 protein. Of approximately 420,000 distinct CDR3 sequences listed, roughly an eighth are singletons. Source material: blood. These receptors all come from a woman younger than 35 with Graves' hyperthyroidism. The CDR3 runs from the conserved cysteine through the conserved F or W.

TRBJ1-5,TRBV24-1,CATSDGQGYNQPQHF
TRBJ1-5,TRBV2,CASSPMTGKNQPQHF
TRBJ2-7,TRBV20-1,CSARDFEGLSYEQYF
TRBJ1-5,TRBV19,CASMGTGSSNQPQHF
TRBJ1-4,TRBV5-1,CASSLGRTSATNEKLFF
TRBJ2-3,TRBV20-1,CSARGETGAYTDTQYF
TRBJ2-3,TRBV28,CASSFGGLNTDTQYF
TRBJ2-5,TRBV7-9,CASSLLGQGRETQYF
TRBJ1-5,TRBV7-2,CASSLAQGDSQPQHF
TRBJ2-7,TRBV6-5,CASSYSRKIGYEQYF
TRBJ2-1,TRBV29-1,CSAPPSGSYNEQFF
TRBJ1-1,TRBV5-8,CATSGLTVNTEAFF
TRBJ1-3,TRBV10-3,CANGDGALGNTIYF
TRBJ1-1,TRBV7-2,CASGGGWGTEAFF
TRBJ1-1,TRBV2,CASKLEGSRAFF
TRBJ1-1,TRBV2,CASRYPRQSVSDTEAFF
TRBJ2-5,TRBV7-3,CASSSLGSGQETQYF
TRBJ2-7,TRBV27,CASSLGLAGTEQYF
TRBJ2-1,TRBV7-3,CASSPFEGDNEQFF
TRBJ2-7,TRBV10-3,CATRDRPYEQYF
TRBJ2-7,TRBV6-2/TRBV6-3,CASSFFLSGRAGSYEQYF
TRBJ1-4,TRBV6-1,CASSWGARTNEKLFF
TRBJ1-2,TRBV10-3,CAISEHRDGYTF
TRBJ2-6,TRBV5-4,CASTSGTSPSGANVLTF
TRBJ1-2,TRBV10-2,CASSDLIRRQGNVRGYTF
TRBJ1-4,TRBV27,CASSSHGGKLFF
TRBJ2-3,TRBV10-1,CASSESGGDSTQYF
TRBJ1-6,TRBV2,CASSEARQGIGSPLHF
TRBJ2-1,TRBV3-1,CASSPGPPSGSSYNEQFF
TRBJ2-3,TRBV30,CAWSSGGGTDTQYF
TRBJ2-5,TRBV7-8,CASSLASVRARPETQYF
TRBJ1-2,TRBV28,CASSFIPLGGDYGYTF
TRBJ2-3,TRBV20-1,CSATPGAPRTDTQYF
TRBJ2-1,TRBV19,CASSDARTRHDEQFF
TRBJ2-5,TRBV20-1,CSARDRAGWETQYF
TRBJ2-3,TRBV5-4,CASSLEGVGDTQYF
TRBJ1-4,TRBV27,CASSLTGETHEKLFF
TRBJ1-5,TRBV12-3/TRBV12-4,CASSLSVENQPQHF
TRBJ2-5,TRBV20-1,CSARVLLAGRETQYF
TRBJ2-1,TRBV6-1,CASSQRDPSYNEQFF
TRBJ2-1,TRBV27,CASSFSGTSGVISYNEQFF
TRBJ2-7,TRBV4-1,CASSREVGRFSYEQYF
TRBJ2-4,TRBV7-3,CASSLGDRVIKNIQYF
TRBJ1-1,TRBV7-3,CASSLMSITEAFF
TRBJ2-2,TRBV7-2,CASSFAPTGELFF
TRBJ1-4,TRBV9,CASSGGDRHEKLFF
TRBJ1-4,TRBV3-1,CASSRTANERLFF
TRBJ2-2,TRBV12-3/TRBV12-4,CASSPIALNTGELFF
TRBJ1-5,TRBV20-1,CSASPDRVGQPQHF
TRBJ1-1,TRBV9,CASSANSAPGAFF
TRBJ2-2,TRBV30,CAWMPNTGELFF